The clone carrying this T cell receptor beta chain was observed at least ten times. CDR3 length equals 12 residues. Germline CDR1 ENHRY, CDR2 SYGVKD. The J segment lost 4 bases and the V segment lost 10 bases, leaving 6 bases of the junction unmatched. These data are taken from a study of T-cell reconstitution after alpha-beta-depleted transplantation in children. Using unique molecular identifiers, the investigators prepared the TCRbeta library. TCRdb independently ran MiXCR on the PCR reads; one entry per CDR3 protein. Here the sample spans around 93,000 distinct CDR3 sequences, 7.5% to 9.5% being singletons.

Sample: PBMCs from the stem cell graft donor, taken from the stem cell graft. V is TRBV10-3 and J is TRBJ1-1, with TRBD1 identical over 7 bases. The sequence was obtained from a human donor who donated a stem cell graft to a child with congenital amegakaryocytic thrombocytopenia. The CDR3 region is CATQGGSTEAFF. The CDR3 nucleotides are TGTGCCACCCAGGGGGGTTCCACTGAAGCTTTCTTT.